The next 9 T cell receptor beta chains were all read from a single sample in a study of type 1 regulatory T cells. Their recognized antigens are unknown. TCRdb reanalysed the reads using MiXCR and keeps one entry per CDR3 protein. The sample consists of approximately 45,000 distinct CDR3 sequences, less than 15% of them appearing once. Material: cultured non-Tr1 T cells, either the whole culture or a sorted T cell fraction (not recorded which). The receptors were sampled from a human donor in good health.

This clonotype was observed a few times. This chain links TRBV5-1 with TRBJ1-1; TRBD1 might be the D (5 bases). The CDR3 extends over 14 amino acids. Germline V gene sequence: CDR1 SGHRS, CDR2 YFSETQ. Deletions cut 0 bases from V and 1 base from J, with 7 bases between. CDR3 sequence reads: CASSLVTGNTEAFF. The CDR3, as DNA: TGCGCCAGCAGCTTGGTCACAGGGAACACTGAAGCTTTCTTT. Using reference TRBV5-1 and TRBJ1-1 for the parts outside the CDR3, the full variable domain is KAGVTQTPRYLIKTRGQQVTLSCSPISGHRSVSWYQQTPGQGLQFLFEYFSETQRNKGNFPGRFSGRQFSNSRSEMNVSTLELGDSALYLCASSLVTGNTEAFFGQGTRLTVV.

This clonotype appeared a few times. This chain uses TRBV7-2 with TRBJ1-4, with D maybe TRBD1 (6 bases). CDR1 is SGHTA and CDR2 is FQGNSA in the germline V gene. The V end was cut by 5 bases, the J end by 8 bases, with 18 bases between. The CDR3 runs to 15 residues. CDR3 in DNA: TGTGCCAGCAGCCGACAACAGGGAACAGGGGAAAAACTGTTTTTT. Translation: CASSRQQGTGEKLFF.

V and J are TRBV20-1 and TRBJ2-1; D remains unclear. The V end was cut by 3 bases, the J end by 8 bases, with 17 bases between. This CDR3 is 14 amino acids long. The germline gives CDR1 DFQATT, CDR2 SNEGSKA (reference sequence). The CDR3 here is CSARVLGPVDEQFF. Here the CDR3 DNA reads TGCAGTGCTAGGGTGTTAGGGCCGGTGGATGAGCAGTTCTTC.

In nucleotides, the CDR3 is TGCGCCAGCACCCCGGGAGGCACAGATACGCAGTATTTT. It encodes CASTPGGTDTQYF. The rearrangement joins TRBV5-1 to TRBJ2-3; a weak D match, TRBD2 (6 bases). The V end lost 6 bases, the J end lost 1 base, and 9 bases lay between the germline ends. CDR3 length: 13 residues. Germline-derived CDR1 and CDR2 are SGHRS and YFSETQ.

This clonotype was seen at least ten times. The chain carries TRBV19 and TRBJ2-3; the match to TRBD2 covers 10 bases. The CDR3 extends over 14 amino acids. The germline gives CDR1 LNHDA, CDR2 SQIVND (reference sequence). After removal of 7 bases from V and 4 bases from J, the junction contained 5 bases not matched to a gene. CDR3 loop: CASKASGSADTQYF. The CDR3 DNA follows: TGTGCCAGTAAAGCTAGCGGGAGCGCAGATACGCAGTATTTT.

This clonotype was seen more than once but under ten times. This chain links TRBV24-1 with TRBJ2-3; 7 bases line up with TRBD2. From germline, CDR1 is KGHDR and CDR2 SFDVKD. This CDR3 contains 16 residues. With V trimmed by 3 bases and J by 1 base, 6 bases remained unmatched. This CDR3 reads CATSDATSARTDTQYF. CDR3 nucleotides: TGTGCCACCAGTGATGCAACTAGCGCCCGCACAGATACGCAGTATTTT.

In its sample, this clonotype was seen many times. The rearrangement joins TRBV7-3 to TRBJ2-1; D possibly corresponds to TRBD1 (6 bases). This CDR3 region has 14 residues. V lost 4 bases and J 3 bases, leaving 10 bases between the germline ends. The V gene's germline CDR1 is SGHTA and CDR2 FQGTGA. CDR3 residues: CASSSGQFYNEQFF. In DNA, the CDR3 is TGTGCCAGCAGCTCCGGACAGTTCTACAATGAGCAGTTCTTC.

At least ten counts were recorded for this clonotype. V gene TRBV20-1 combines with J gene TRBJ2-1; TRBD2 agrees at 8 bases. CDR3 size: 14 residues. V gave up 4 bases and J gave up 0 bases; unmatched junction bases: 2. Germline CDR1 and CDR2: DFQATT and SNEGSKA (reference sequence). CDR3 DNA: TGCAGTGCTATGGGACTAGACTCCTACAATGAGCAGTTCTTC. Translation gives CSAMGLDSYNEQFF.

This clonotype was detected a few times. The chain has TRBV5-6 and TRBJ2-7; D tentatively fits TRBD1 or TRBD2 (5 bases each). Trimming cost V 5 bases and J 3 bases, with 12 bases left between them. Germline CDR1 and CDR2: SGHDT and YYEEEE. The CDR3 extends over 13 amino acids. For the CDR3, the DNA is TGTGCCAGCAGTGGGGGTACCTTCTACGAGCAGTACTTC. Translating it yields CASSGGTFYEQYF.